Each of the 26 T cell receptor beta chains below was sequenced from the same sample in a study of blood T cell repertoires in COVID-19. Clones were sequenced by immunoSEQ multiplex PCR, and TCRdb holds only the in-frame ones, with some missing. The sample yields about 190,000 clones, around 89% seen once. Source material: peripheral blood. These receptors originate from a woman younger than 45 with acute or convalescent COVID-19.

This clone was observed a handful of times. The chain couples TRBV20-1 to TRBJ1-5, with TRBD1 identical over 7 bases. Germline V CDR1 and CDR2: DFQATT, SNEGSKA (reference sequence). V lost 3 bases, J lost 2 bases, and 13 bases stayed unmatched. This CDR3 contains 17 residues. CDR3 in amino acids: CSASPAGLQGGNQPQHF. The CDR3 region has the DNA TGCAGTGCTAGTCCGGCCGGACTCCAGGGGGGCAATCAGCCCCAGCATTTT.

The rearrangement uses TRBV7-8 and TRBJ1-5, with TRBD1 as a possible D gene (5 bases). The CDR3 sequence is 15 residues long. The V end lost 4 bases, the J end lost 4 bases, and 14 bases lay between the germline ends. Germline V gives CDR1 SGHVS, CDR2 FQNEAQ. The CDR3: CASSSTPGGNQPQHF. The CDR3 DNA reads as TGTGCCAGCAGCTCCACACCCGGGGGGAATCAGCCCCAGCATTTT. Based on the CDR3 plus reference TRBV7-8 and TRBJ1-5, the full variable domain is GAGVSQSPRYKVAKRGQDVALRCDPISGHVSLFWYQQALGQGPEFLTYFQNEAQLDKSGLPSDRFFAERPEGSVSTLKIQRTQQEDSAVYLCASSSTPGGNQPQHFGDGTRLSIL.

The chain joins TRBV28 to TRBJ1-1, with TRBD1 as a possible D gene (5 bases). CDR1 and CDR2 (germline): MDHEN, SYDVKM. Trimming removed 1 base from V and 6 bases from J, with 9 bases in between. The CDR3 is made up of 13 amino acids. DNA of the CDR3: TGTGCCAGCAGTTTATTGGGGGACTCTGAAGCTTTCTTT. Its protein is CASSLLGDSEAFF.

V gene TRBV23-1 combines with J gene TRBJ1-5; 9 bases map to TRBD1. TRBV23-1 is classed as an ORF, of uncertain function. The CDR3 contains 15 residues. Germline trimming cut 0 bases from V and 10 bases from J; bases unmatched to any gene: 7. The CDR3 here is CASSQSTGDRDPQHF. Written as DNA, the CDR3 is TGCGCCAGCAGTCAATCGACCGGGGACAGGGATCCCCAGCATTTT.

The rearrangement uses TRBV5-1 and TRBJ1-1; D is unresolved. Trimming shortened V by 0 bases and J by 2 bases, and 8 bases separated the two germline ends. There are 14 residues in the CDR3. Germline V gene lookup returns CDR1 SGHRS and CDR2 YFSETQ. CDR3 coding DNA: TGCGCCAGCAGCTTGGGTGCAGAAAACACTGAAGCTTTCTTT. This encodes CASSLGAENTEAFF.

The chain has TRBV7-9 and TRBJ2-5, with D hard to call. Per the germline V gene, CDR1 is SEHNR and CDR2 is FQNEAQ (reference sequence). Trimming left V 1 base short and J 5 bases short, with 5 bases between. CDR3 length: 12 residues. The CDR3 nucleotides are TGTGCCAGCAGCTTAGACGGGGAGACCCAGTACTTC. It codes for CASSLDGETQYF.

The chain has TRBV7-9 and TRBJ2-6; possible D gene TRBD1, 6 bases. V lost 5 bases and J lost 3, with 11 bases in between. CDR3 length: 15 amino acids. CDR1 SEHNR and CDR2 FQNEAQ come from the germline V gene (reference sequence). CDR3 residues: CASSQTGNGANVLTF. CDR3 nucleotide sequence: TGTGCCAGCAGCCAAACAGGGAATGGGGCCAACGTCCTGACTTTC.

The CDR3 here is CASSGKDSLLYEQYF. CDR3 DNA sequence: TGTGCCAGCAGCGGAAAGGACAGCCTTTTATACGAGCAGTACTTC. This chain uses TRBV9 with TRBJ2-7; D possibly corresponds to TRBD1 (6 bases). The CDR3 is made up of 15 amino acids. CDR1 is SGDLS, CDR2 YYNGEE, per germline. Trimming removed 3 bases at V and 4 bases at J, with 17 bases between.

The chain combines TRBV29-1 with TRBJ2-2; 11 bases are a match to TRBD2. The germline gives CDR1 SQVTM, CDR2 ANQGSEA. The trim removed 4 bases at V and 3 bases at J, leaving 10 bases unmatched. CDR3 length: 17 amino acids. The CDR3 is CSVATLAGGGYTGELFF. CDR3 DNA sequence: TGCAGCGTTGCGACGCTAGCGGGAGGAGGGTACACCGGGGAGCTGTTTTTT.

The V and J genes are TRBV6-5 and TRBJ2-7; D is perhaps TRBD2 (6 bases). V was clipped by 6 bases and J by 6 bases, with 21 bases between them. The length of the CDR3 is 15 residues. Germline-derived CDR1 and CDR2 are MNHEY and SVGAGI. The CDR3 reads CASSAPGGVSLEQYF. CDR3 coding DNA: TGTGCCAGCAGCGCGCCCGGGGGAGTTTCGCTCGAGCAGTACTTC.

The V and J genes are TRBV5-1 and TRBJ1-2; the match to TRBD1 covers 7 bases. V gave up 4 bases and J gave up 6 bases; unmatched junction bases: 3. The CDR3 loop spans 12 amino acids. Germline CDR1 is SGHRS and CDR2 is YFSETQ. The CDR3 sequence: CASSPQGNGYTF. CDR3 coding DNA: TGCGCCAGCAGCCCACAGGGGAATGGCTACACCTTC.

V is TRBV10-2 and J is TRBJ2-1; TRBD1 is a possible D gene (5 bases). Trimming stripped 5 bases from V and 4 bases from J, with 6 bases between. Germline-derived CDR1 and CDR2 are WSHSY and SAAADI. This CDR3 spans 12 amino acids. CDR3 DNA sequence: TGCGCCAGCAGTCCAGGGTACAATGAGCAGTTCTTC. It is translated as CASSPGYNEQFF.

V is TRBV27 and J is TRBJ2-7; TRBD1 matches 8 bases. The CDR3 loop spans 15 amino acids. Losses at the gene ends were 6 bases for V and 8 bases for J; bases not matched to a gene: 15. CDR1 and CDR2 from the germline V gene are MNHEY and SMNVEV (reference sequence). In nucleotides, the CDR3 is TGTGCCAGCAGAAGTCCCGGACAGGGAGAAAGAAAGCAGTACTTC. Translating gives CASRSPGQGERKQYF.

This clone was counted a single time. CDR3 protein: CASSEAARVSGRLPNEQFF. In DNA, the CDR3 is TGTGCCAGCAGTGAAGCCGCCCGAGTTAGCGGGAGACTGCCTAATGAGCAGTTCTTC. V usage is TRBV2 and J usage is TRBJ2-1; 9 bases line up with TRBD2. Losses at the gene ends were 0 bases for V and 7 bases for J; bases not matched to a gene: 16. This CDR3 spans 19 amino acids. The V gene's germline CDR1 is SNHLY and CDR2 FYNNEI.

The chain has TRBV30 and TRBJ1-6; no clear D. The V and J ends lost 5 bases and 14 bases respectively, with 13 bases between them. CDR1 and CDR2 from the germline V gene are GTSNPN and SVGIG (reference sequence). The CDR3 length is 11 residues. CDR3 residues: CAWWSDSALHF. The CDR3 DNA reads TGTGCCTGGTGGTCGGACTCGGCCCTCCACTTT. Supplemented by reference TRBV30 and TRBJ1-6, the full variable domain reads SQTIHQWPATLVQPVGSPLSLECTVEGTSNPNLYWYRQAAGRGLQLLFYSVGIGQISSEVPQNLSASRPQDRQFILSSKKLLLSDSGFYLCAWWSDSALHFGNGTRLTVT.

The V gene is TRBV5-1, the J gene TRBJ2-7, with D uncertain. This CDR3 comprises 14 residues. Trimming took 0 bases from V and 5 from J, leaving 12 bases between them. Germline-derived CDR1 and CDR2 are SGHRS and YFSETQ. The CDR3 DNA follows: TGCGCCAGCAGCTTGGTTCCAGGTCAAAACGAGCAGTACTTC. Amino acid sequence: CASSLVPGQNEQYF. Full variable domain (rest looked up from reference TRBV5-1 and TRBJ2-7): KAGVTQTPRYLIKTRGQQVTLSCSPISGHRSVSWYQQTPGQGLQFLFEYFSETQRNKGNFPGRFSGRQFSNSRSEMNVSTLELGDSALYLCASSLVPGQNEQYFGPGTRLTVT.

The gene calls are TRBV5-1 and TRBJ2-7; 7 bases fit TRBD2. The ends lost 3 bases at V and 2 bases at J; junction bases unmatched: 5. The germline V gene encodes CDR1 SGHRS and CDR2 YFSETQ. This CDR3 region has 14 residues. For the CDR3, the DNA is TGCGCCAGCAGCTGGGCTAGCGGCCCCTACGAGCAGTACTTC. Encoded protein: CASSWASGPYEQYF.

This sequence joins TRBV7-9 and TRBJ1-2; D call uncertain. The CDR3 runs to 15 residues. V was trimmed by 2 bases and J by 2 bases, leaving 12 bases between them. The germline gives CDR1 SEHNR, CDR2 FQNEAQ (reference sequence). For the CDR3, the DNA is TGTGCCAGCAGCTTATGGAGGGAGCCAAACTATGGCTACACCTTC. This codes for CASSLWREPNYGYTF.

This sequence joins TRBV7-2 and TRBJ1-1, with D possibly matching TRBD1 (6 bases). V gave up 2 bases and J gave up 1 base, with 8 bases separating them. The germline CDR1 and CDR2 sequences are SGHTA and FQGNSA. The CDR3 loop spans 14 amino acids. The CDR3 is CASSLYRANTEAFF. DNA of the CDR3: TGTGCCAGCAGCTTATACAGGGCGAACACTGAAGCTTTCTTT.

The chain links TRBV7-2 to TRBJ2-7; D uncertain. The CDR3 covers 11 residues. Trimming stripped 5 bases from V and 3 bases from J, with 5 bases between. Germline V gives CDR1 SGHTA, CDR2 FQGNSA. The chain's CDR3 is CASSLNYEQYF. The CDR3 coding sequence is TGTGCCAGCAGCCTAAACTACGAGCAGTACTTC.

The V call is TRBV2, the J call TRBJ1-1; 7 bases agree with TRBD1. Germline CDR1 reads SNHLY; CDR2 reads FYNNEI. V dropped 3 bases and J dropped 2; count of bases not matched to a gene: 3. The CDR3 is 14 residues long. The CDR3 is CASSDRGSNTEAFF. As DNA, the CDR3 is TGTGCCAGCAGTGACAGGGGGTCAAACACTGAAGCTTTCTTT. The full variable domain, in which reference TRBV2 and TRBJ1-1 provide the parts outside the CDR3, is EPEVTQTPSHQVTQMGQEVILRCVPISNHLYFYWYRQILGQKVEFLVSFYNNEISEKSEIFDDQFSVERPDGSNFTLKIRSTKLEDSAMYFCASSDRGSNTEAFFGQGTRLTVV.

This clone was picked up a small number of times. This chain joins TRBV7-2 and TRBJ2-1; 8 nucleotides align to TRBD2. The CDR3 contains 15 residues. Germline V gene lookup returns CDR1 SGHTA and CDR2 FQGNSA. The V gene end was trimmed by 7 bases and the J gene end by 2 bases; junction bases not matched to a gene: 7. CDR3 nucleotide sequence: TGTGCCAGCATCCTCTTAGCGGGAACCTACAATGAGCAGTTCTTC. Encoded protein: CASILLAGTYNEQFF.

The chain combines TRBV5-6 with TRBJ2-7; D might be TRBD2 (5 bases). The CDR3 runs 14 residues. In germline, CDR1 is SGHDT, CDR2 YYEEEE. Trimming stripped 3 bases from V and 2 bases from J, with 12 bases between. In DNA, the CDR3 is TGTGCCAGCAGCTGGAGGACGGACGCCTACGAGCAGTACTTC. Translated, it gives CASSWRTDAYEQYF.

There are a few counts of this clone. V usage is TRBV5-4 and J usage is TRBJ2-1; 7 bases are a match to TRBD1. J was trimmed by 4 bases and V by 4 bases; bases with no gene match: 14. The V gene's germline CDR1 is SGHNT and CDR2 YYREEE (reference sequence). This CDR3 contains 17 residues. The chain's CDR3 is CASSPPPGTAHYNEQFF. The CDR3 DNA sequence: TGTGCCAGCAGCCCGCCGCCCGGGACAGCGCATTACAATGAGCAGTTCTTC.

CDR3 region: CASRGNYANTGELFF. DNA of the CDR3: TGTGCCAGCCGTGGTAACTACGCGAACACCGGGGAGCTGTTTTTT. J is TRBJ2-2 and V is TRBV3-1 (or the pseudogene TRBV3-2); D is ambiguous. V was pared by 8 bases and J by 0 bases, with 13 bases between. The CDR3 is 15 amino acids. The V gene's germline CDR1 is LGHDT and CDR2 YNNKEL (reference sequence).

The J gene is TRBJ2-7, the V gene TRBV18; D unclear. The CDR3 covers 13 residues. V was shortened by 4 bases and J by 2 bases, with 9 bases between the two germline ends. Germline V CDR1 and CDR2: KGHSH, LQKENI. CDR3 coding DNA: TGTGCCAGCTCACTTCAGGCCACCTACGAGCAGTACTTC. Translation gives CASSLQATYEQYF.